Following are 23 T cell receptor beta chains from one sample sequenced in a study of blood T cell repertoires in COVID-19. Sequenced by immunoSEQ multiplex PCR; TCRdb stores in-frame clones only, minus some. The profile shows 250,000 or so clones, more than 75% of them singletons. Sequencing was performed on peripheral blood. These receptors came from a woman in her thirties or forties who had recovered from COVID-19.

The chain is built from TRBV3-1 (or the pseudogene TRBV3-2) and TRBJ2-5, with D possibly matching TRBD2 (5 bases). CDR3 length: 14 amino acids. Germline V gene data show CDR1 as LGHDT and CDR2 as YNNKEL (reference sequence). Trimming took off 1 base at V and 5 bases at J, with 11 bases between the two ends. CDR3 bases: TGTGCCAGCAGCCAAGCCCTAGCTGGTGAGACCCAGTACTTC. This encodes CASSQALAGETQYF.

The chain joins TRBV30 to TRBJ1-1; 7 bases match TRBD1. The CDR3 consists of 13 residues. The germline CDR1 and CDR2 sequences are GTSNPN and SVGIG (reference sequence). Trimming removed 4 bases from V and 6 bases from J; junction bases left unmatched: 8. This CDR3 is CAWTTQGLAEAFF. CDR3 bases: TGTGCCTGGACCACACAGGGGTTGGCTGAAGCTTTCTTT.

CDR3 region: CSASGVAGGSNEQFF. Here the CDR3 DNA reads TGCAGTGCTAGTGGGGTAGCGGGAGGGAGTAATGAGCAGTTCTTC. The rearrangement uses TRBV20-1 and TRBJ2-1, with 11 bases lining up with TRBD2. The CDR3 spans 15 residues. V lost 3 bases and J lost 7; bases outside the gene matches: 8. Germline V lookup: CDR1 DFQATT, CDR2 SNEGSKA (reference sequence).

The gene calls are TRBV6-2 or TRBV6-3 and TRBJ1-5; D ambiguous. This CDR3 has 13 residues. Germline lookup yields CDR1 MNHEY and CDR2 SVGEGT. Trimming shortened V by 6 bases and J by 7 bases, and 13 bases separated the two germline ends. CDR3 bases: TGTGCCAGCAGATACGAGGTCCCGCAGCCCCAGCATTTT. It specifies CASRYEVPQPQHF.

This chain joins TRBV19 and TRBJ2-7; TRBD2 matches at 8 bases. This CDR3 spans 15 amino acids. Per germline, CDR1 LNHDA and CDR2 SQIVND (reference sequence). Trimming took 4 bases from V and 3 from J; bases not matched to a gene: 8. CDR3 amino acids: CASSTLAAKIYEQYF. The CDR3 bases are TGTGCCAGTAGTACACTAGCGGCAAAGATCTACGAGCAGTACTTC.

The chain carries TRBV7-2 and TRBJ1-1; D is undetermined. Trimming shortened V by 3 bases and J by 3 bases, and 8 bases separated the two germline ends. The CDR3 spans 13 residues. Germline-derived CDR1 and CDR2 are SGHTA and FQGNSA. The CDR3 DNA is TGTGCCAGCAGCTTCAGCGGGGACACTGAAGCTTTCTTT. Translation gives CASSFSGDTEAFF.

The CDR3 sequence: CASSLYRGWADTQYF. CDR3 DNA sequence: TGTGCCAGCAGCCTTTACAGGGGCTGGGCAGATACGCAGTATTTT. V is TRBV11-2 and J is TRBJ2-3, with 7 bases aligning to TRBD1. V was clipped by 5 bases and J by 4 bases; unmatched bases: 9. The CDR3 spans 15 residues. CDR1 and CDR2 from the germline V gene are SGHAT and FQNNGV.

The genes are TRBV7-9 and TRBJ2-1; 8 nucleotides agree with TRBD1. This CDR3 spans 15 amino acids. Trimming took 1 base from V and 8 from J; bases not matched to a gene: 7. Germline assignment: CDR1 SEHNR and CDR2 FQNEAQ (reference sequence). CDR3 in amino acids: CASSLGTGGRDEQFF. In nucleotides, the CDR3 is TGTGCCAGCAGCTTAGGCACAGGGGGGCGGGATGAGCAGTTCTTC.

This sequence joins TRBV18 and TRBJ2-2; possibly TRBD1 for D (6 bases). Germline CDR1 and CDR2: KGHSH and LQKENI. V dropped 0 bases and J dropped 4 bases, with 15 bases sitting between them. This CDR3 is 17 amino acids long. In DNA form, the CDR3 reads TGTGCCAGCTCACCACCGGGGGCTGGGGCGGCCACCGGGGAGCTGTTTTTT. Its protein product is CASSPPGAGAATGELFF.

This chain links TRBV11-1 with TRBJ2-2; D gene uncertain. Germline values: CDR1 SGHAT, CDR2 FQDESV (reference sequence). V gave up 5 bases and J gave up 3 bases, with 7 bases separating them. The CDR3 is 13 amino acids. CDR3 bases: TGTGCCAGCAGCCACCGGGACACCGGGGAGCTGTTTTTT. Residues: CASSHRDTGELFF.

The J gene is TRBJ1-2, the V gene TRBV9; possibly TRBD1 for D (5 bases). Trimming cost V 1 base and J 8 bases, with 12 bases left between them. Germline CDR1 reads SGDLS; CDR2 reads YYNGEE. This CDR3 region has 13 residues. CDR3 nucleotide sequence: TGTGCCAGCAGCGTAAGTCCGGGGGACGGCTACACCTTC. This sequence encodes CASSVSPGDGYTF.

The chain recombines TRBV9 with TRBJ1-4, with D perhaps matching TRBD1 (6 bases). The CDR3 runs to 17 residues. Germline V lookup: CDR1 SGDLS, CDR2 YYNGEE. V lost 4 bases and J 0 bases, leaving 16 bases between the germline ends. DNA for the CDR3: TGTGCCAGCAGCCCCTCCGGACAGATTGCAACTAATGAAAAACTGTTTTTT. This encodes CASSPSGQIATNEKLFF. Variable domain in full (rest from reference TRBV9 and TRBJ1-4): DSGVTQTPKHLITATGQRVTLRCSPRSGDLSVYWYQQSLDQGLQFLIQYYNGEERAKGNILERFSAQQFPDLHSELNLSSLELGDSALYFCASSPSGQIATNEKLFFGSGTQLSVL.

This chain links TRBV19 with TRBJ1-2; TRBD1 matches 8 bases. Germline V lookup: CDR1 LNHDA, CDR2 SQIVND (reference sequence). CDR3 length equals 15 residues. Losses at the gene ends were 5 bases for V and 5 bases for J; bases not matched to a gene: 10. CDR3 residues: CASSPPGTGGYGYTF. CDR3 nucleotide sequence: TGTGCCAGTAGTCCCCCCGGGACAGGTGGATATGGCTACACCTTC.

This clone was detected only once. V is TRBV3-1 (or the pseudogene TRBV3-2) and J is TRBJ2-7, with a possible D match to TRBD1 (5 bases). The germline V gene encodes CDR1 LGHDT and CDR2 YNNKEL (reference sequence). The CDR3 loop spans 13 amino acids. V gave up 4 bases and J gave up 3 bases, with 10 bases separating them. The CDR3 coding sequence is TGTGCCAGCAGCCGACAACAGGACTACGAGCAGTACTTC. Amino acids: CASSRQQDYEQYF.

With regard to this clone: In the same sample, other DNA sequences code for this CDR3. The genes are TRBV5-1 and TRBJ2-1, with 12 bases identical to TRBD2. V dropped 1 base and J dropped 5; count of bases not matched to a gene: 4. The CDR3 is 16 amino acids. Germline values: CDR1 SGHRS, CDR2 YFSETQ. CDR3 protein: CASSLPGTSGHNEQFF. In DNA form, the CDR3 reads TGCGCCAGCAGCTTGCCCGGGACTAGCGGGCACAATGAGCAGTTCTTC.

V usage is TRBV10-1 and J usage is TRBJ2-1; 12 nucleotides match TRBD2. The CDR3 spans 16 residues. From germline, CDR1 is WNHNN and CDR2 SYGVQD (reference sequence). The trim removed 7 bases at V and 4 bases at J, leaving 8 bases unmatched. The chain's CDR3 is CASTPRLAGAYNEQFF. The DNA for the CDR3 is TGCGCCAGCACCCCACGACTAGCGGGAGCTTACAATGAGCAGTTCTTC.

The genes are TRBV14 and TRBJ1-1; D remains ambiguous. This CDR3 has 15 residues. Per the germline V gene, CDR1 is SGHDN and CDR2 is FVKESK. V lost 3 bases, J lost 2 bases, and 13 bases lay in between. For the CDR3, the DNA is TGTGCCAGCAGCCAGGGCCCCACGAGCAACACTGAAGCTTTCTTT. Protein sequence: CASSQGPTSNTEAFF.

This clone was seen only once. The V gene is TRBV7-9, the J gene TRBJ2-3; 8 nucleotides agree with TRBD1. Germline V CDR1 and CDR2: SEHNR, FQNEAQ (reference sequence). With V trimmed by 5 bases and J by 2 bases, 9 bases remained unmatched. The CDR3 length is 16 residues. The CDR3, as DNA: TGTGCCAGCAGCCCCAGGGGGCCAGGATACACAGATACGCAGTATTTT. Translation: CASSPRGPGYTDTQYF.

V gene TRBV18 combines with J gene TRBJ1-5; 7 positions agree with TRBD1. Per germline, CDR1 KGHSH and CDR2 LQKENI. With V trimmed by 2 bases and J by 2 bases, 6 bases remained unmatched. There are 16 residues in the CDR3. The CDR3 region has the DNA TGTGCCAGCTCACCAAAATGGCAGGGGGGCAATCAGCCCCAGCATTTT. This codes for CASSPKWQGGNQPQHF.

This clone appeared a single time. The chain employs TRBV7-9 and TRBJ2-2; D not certain. This CDR3 has 12 amino acids. Trimming removed 5 bases at V and 6 bases at J, with 7 bases between. CDR1 is SEHNR, CDR2 FQNEAQ, per germline (reference sequence). The CDR3 loop reads CASSPRAGELFF. The CDR3 DNA sequence: TGTGCCAGCAGCCCACGGGCCGGGGAGCTGTTTTTT.

The rearrangement uses TRBV19 and TRBJ2-5; 11 bases align to TRBD1. The CDR3 covers 15 residues. CDR1 LNHDA and CDR2 SQIVND come from the germline V gene (reference sequence). Losses at the gene ends were 5 bases for V and 7 bases for J; bases not matched to a gene: 9. CDR3 nucleotides: TGTGCCAGTAGTTCCAGGACAGGGGGCCCTGGGACCCAGTACTTC. Protein product: CASSSRTGGPGTQYF.

V is TRBV24-1 and J is TRBJ1-2; 9 bases fit TRBD1. The germline V gene encodes CDR1 KGHDR and CDR2 SFDVKD. The CDR3 extends over 17 amino acids. With V trimmed by 4 bases and J by 2 bases, 10 bases remained unmatched. Here the CDR3 reads CATSEPSGTGHNYGYTF. CDR3 nucleotide sequence: TGTGCCACCAGTGAACCCTCCGGGACAGGGCACAACTATGGCTACACCTTC.

This clone has only a few counts. The same CDR3 can be traced to other DNA sequences in this sample. The chain has TRBV7-9 and TRBJ1-1; D is unresolved. CDR3 length: 13 amino acids. With 5 bases removed from V and 0 bases from J, the gap between germline ends came to 7 bases. Germline assignment: CDR1 SEHNR and CDR2 FQNEAQ (reference sequence). The CDR3 is CASSPHMNTEAFF. In DNA form, the CDR3 reads TGTGCCAGCAGCCCCCACATGAACACTGAAGCTTTCTTT.